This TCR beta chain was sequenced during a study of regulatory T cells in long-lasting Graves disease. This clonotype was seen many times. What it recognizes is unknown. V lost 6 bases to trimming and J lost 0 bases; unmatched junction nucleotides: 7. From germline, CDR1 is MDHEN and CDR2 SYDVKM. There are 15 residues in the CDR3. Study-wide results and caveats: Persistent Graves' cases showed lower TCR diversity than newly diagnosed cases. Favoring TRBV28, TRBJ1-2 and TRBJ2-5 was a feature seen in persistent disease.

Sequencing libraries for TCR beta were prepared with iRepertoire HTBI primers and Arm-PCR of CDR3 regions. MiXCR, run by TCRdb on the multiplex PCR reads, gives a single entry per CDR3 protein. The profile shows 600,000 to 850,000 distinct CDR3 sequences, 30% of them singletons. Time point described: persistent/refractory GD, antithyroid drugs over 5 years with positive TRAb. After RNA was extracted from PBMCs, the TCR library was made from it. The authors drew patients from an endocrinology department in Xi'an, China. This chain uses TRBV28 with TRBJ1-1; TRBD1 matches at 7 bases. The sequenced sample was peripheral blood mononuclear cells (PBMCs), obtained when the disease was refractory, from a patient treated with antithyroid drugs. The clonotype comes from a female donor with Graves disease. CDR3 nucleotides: TGTGCCAGCAGGGAGACAGGGCGAATGAACACTGAAGCTTTCTTT. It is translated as CASRETGRMNTEAFF.